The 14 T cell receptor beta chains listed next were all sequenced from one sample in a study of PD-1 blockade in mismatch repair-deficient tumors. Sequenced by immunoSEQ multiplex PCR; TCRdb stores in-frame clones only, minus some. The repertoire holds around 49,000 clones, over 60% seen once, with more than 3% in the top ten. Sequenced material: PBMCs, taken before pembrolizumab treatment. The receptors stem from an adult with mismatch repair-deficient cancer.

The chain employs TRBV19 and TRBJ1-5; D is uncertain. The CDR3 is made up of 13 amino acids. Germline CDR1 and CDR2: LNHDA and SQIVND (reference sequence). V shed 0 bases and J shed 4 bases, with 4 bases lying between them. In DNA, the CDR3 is TGTGCCAGTAGTATAGACAAAAATCAGCCCCAGCATTTT. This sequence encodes CASSIDKNQPQHF. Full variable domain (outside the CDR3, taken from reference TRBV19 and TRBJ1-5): DGGITQSPKYLFRKEGQNVTLSCEQNLNHDAMYWYRQDPGQGLRLIYYSQIVNDFQKGDIAEGYSVSREKKESFPLTVTSAQKNPTAFYLCASSIDKNQPQHFGDGTRLSIL.

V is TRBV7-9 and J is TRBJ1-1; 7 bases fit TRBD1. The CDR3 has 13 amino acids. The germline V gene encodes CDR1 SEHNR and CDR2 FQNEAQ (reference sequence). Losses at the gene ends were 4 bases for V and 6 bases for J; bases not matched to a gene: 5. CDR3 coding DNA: TGTGCCAGCAGCTCCCCAGGGGGATCTGAAGCTTTCTTT. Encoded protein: CASSSPGGSEAFF.

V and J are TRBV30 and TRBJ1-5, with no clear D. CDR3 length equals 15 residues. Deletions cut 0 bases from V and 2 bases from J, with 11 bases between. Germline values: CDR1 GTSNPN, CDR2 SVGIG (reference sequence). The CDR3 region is CAWSVGSRGNQPQHF. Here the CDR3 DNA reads TGTGCCTGGAGTGTAGGGAGCCGCGGCAATCAGCCCCAGCATTTT.

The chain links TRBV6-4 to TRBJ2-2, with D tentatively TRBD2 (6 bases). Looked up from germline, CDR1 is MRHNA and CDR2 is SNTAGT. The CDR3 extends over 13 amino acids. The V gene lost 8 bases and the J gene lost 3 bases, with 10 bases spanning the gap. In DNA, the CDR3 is TGTGCCAGCCGGGAGAGGGACACCGGGGAGCTGTTTTTT. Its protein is CASRERDTGELFF.

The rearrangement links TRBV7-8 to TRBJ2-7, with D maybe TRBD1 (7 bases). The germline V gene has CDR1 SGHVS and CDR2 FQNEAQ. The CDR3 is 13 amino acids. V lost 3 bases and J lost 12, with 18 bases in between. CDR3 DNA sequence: TGTGCCAGCAGCTTCGGCCAGGGGGGTTTGTCGTACTTC. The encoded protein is CASSFGQGGLSYF.

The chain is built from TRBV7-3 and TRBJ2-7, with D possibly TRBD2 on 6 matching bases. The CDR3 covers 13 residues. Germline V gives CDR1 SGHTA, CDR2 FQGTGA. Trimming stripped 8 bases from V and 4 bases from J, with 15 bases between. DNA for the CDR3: TGTGCCAGCTCGGACGGGAGTGGGTACGAGCAGTACTTC. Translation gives CASSDGSGYEQYF.

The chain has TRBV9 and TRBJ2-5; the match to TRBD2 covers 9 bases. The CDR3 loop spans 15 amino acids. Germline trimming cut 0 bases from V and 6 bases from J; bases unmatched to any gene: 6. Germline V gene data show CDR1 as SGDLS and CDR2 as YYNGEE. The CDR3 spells CASSVATSGRKTQYF. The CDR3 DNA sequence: TGTGCCAGCAGCGTAGCCACTAGCGGGCGGAAGACCCAGTACTTC.

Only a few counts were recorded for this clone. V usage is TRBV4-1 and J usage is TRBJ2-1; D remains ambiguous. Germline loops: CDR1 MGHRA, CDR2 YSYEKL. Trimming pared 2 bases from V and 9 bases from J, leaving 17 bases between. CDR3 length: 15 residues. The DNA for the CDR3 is TGCGCCAGCAGCCAACCGGCCCGGTCTTCGGGTGAGCAGTTCTTC. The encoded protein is CASSQPARSSGEQFF.

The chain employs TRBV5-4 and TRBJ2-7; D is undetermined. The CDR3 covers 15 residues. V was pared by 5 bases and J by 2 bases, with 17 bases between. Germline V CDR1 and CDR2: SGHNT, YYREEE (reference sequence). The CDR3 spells CASRGDARPPYEQYF. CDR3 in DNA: TGTGCCAGCAGGGGCGACGCGAGACCTCCCTACGAGCAGTACTTC.

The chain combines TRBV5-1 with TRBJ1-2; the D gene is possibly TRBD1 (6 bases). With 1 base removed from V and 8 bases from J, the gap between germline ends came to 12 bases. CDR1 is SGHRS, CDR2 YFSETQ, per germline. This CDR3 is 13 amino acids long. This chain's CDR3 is CASSLLGAGGYTF. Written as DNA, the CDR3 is TGCGCCAGCAGCTTGTTGGGGGCTGGAGGCTACACCTTC.

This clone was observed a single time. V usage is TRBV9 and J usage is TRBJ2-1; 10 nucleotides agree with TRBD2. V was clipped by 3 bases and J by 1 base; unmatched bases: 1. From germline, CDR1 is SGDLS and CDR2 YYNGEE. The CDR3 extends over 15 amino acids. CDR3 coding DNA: TGTGCCAGCAGCGAAGCGGGAGGGTCCTACAATGAGCAGTTCTTC. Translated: CASSEAGGSYNEQFF.

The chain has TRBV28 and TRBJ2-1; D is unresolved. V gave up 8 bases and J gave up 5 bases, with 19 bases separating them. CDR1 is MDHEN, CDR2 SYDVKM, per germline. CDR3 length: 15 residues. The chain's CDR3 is CASPPPNLPNNEQFF. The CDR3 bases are TGTGCCAGCCCCCCACCTAATCTTCCAAACAATGAGCAGTTCTTC. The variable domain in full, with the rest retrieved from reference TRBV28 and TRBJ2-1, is DVKVTQSSRYLVKRTGEKVFLECVQDMDHENMFWYRQDPGLGLRLIYFSYDVKMKEKGDIPEGYSVSREKKERFSLILESASTNQTSMYLCASPPPNLPNNEQFFGPGTRLTVL.

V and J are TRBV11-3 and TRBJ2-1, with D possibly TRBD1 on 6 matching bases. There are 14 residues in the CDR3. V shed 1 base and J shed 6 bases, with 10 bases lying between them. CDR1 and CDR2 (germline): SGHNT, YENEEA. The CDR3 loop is CASSLGGTSNEQFF. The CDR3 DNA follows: TGTGCCAGCAGCTTAGGGGGGACAAGCAATGAGCAGTTCTTC.

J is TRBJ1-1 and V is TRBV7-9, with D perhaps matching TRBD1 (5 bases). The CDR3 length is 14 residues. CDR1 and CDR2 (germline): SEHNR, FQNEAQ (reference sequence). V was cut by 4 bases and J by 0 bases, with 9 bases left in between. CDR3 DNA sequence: TGTGCCAGCAGCTCCGGGGCGATGAACACTGAAGCTTTCTTT. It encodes CASSSGAMNTEAFF. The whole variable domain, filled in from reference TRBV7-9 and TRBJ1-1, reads DTGVSQNPRHKITKRGQNVTFRCDPISEHNRLYWYRQTLGQGPEFLTYFQNEAQLEKSRLLSDRFSAERPKGSFSTLEIQRTEQGDSAMYLCASSSGAMNTEAFFGQGTRLTVV.